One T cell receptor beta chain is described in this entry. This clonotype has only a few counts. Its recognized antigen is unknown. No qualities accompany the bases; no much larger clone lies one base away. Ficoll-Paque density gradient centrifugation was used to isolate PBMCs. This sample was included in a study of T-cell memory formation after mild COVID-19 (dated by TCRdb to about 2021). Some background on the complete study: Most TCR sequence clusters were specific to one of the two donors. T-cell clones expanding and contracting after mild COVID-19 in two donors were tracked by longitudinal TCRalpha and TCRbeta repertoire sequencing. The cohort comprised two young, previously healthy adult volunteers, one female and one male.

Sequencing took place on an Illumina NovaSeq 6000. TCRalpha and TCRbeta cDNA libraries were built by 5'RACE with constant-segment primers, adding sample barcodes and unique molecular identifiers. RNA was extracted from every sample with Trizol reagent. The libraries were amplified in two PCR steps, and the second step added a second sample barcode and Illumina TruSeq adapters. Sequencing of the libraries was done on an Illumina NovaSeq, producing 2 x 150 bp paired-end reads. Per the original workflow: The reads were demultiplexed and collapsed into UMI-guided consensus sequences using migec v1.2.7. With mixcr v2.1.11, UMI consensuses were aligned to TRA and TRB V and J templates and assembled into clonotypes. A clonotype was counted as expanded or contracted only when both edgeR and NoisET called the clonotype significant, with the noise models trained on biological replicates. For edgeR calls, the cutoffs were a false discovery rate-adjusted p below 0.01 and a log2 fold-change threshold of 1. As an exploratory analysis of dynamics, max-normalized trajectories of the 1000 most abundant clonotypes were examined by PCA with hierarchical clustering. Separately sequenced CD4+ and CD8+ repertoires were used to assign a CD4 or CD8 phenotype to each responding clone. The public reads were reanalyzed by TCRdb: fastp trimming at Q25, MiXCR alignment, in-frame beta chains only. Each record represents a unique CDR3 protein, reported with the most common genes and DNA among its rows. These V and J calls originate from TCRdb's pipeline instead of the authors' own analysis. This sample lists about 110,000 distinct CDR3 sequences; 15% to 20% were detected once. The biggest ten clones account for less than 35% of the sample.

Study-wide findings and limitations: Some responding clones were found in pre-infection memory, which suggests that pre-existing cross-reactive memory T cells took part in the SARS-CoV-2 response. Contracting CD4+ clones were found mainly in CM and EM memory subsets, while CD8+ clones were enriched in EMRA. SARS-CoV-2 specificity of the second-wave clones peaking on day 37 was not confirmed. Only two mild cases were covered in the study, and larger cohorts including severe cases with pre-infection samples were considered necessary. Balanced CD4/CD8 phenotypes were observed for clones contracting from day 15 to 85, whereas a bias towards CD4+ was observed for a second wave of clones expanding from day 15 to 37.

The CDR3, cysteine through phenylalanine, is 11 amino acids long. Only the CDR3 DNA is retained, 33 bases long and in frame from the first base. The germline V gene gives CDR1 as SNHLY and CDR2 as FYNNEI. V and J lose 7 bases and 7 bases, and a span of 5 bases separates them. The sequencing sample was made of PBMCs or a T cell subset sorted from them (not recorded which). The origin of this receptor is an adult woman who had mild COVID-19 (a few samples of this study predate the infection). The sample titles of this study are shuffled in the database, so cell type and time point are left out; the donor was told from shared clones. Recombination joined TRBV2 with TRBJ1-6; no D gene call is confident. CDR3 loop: CASTENSPLHF. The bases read TGTGCCAGCACTGAGAATTCACCCCTCCACTTT. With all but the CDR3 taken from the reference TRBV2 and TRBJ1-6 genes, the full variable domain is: EPEVTQTPSHQVTQMGQEVILRCVPISNHLYFYWYRQILGQKVEFLVSFYNNEISEKSEIFDDQFSVERPDGSNFTLKIRSTKLEDSAMYFCASTENSPLHFGNGTRLTVT.